One and the same sample provided the 18 T cell receptor beta chains below, sequenced in a study of T cells after yellow fever vaccination. TCRdb itself ran the 5' RACE reads through MiXCR, one entry per CDR3 protein. The sample carries about 320,000 distinct CDR3 sequences, 4% to 5.5% recorded once. The sequencing here drew on PBMCs, taken 15 days after the yellow fever booster vaccination. The source is a man between 18 and 35 years old who received the YFV17D yellow fever vaccine.

This clonotype was counted only a few times. V gene TRBV4-1 combines with J gene TRBJ2-3; 8 nucleotides match TRBD1. The germline CDR1 and CDR2 sequences are MGHRA and YSYEKL. CDR3 length: 15 residues. The junction had 7 bases not matched to a gene; V was cut back by 3 bases and J by 5 bases. The CDR3 coding sequence is TGCGCCAGCAGCCATTCAGGGGGCCAACAAGATACGCAGTATTTT. This encodes CASSHSGGQQDTQYF.

The table lists this clonotype with many counts. The chain joins TRBV5-1 to TRBJ2-5, with D perhaps matching TRBD2 (6 bases). Germline V CDR1 and CDR2: SGHRS, YFSETQ. Trimming shortened V by 0 bases and J by 1 base, and 13 bases separated the two germline ends. The CDR3 is 16 amino acids. The CDR3 DNA reads TGCGCCAGCAGCTTGGCCAGGAGCGGGCCCCAAGAGACCCAGTACTTC. Its protein is CASSLARSGPQETQYF. Full variable domain (missing parts from reference TRBV5-1 and TRBJ2-5): KAGVTQTPRYLIKTRGQQVTLSCSPISGHRSVSWYQQTPGQGLQFLFEYFSETQRNKGNFPGRFSGRQFSNSRSEMNVSTLELGDSALYLCASSLARSGPQETQYFGPGTRLLVL.

This clonotype was recorded at least ten times. The gene calls are TRBV5-1 and TRBJ1-1; D call uncertain. CDR1 and CDR2 from the germline V gene are SGHRS and YFSETQ. Trimming removed 3 bases from V and 10 bases from J, with 13 bases in between. This CDR3 has 12 residues. CDR3 in amino acids: CASSSQGEGAFF. The CDR3 DNA follows: TGCGCCAGCAGCTCACAAGGAGAGGGAGCTTTCTTT.

The chain employs TRBV5-6 and TRBJ1-2; no reliable D call. The CDR3 consists of 12 residues. The germline V gene has CDR1 SGHDT and CDR2 YYEEEE. Trimming stripped 1 base from V and 7 bases from J, with 8 bases between. This CDR3 is CASSLTRVGYTF. CDR3 DNA sequence: TGTGCCAGCAGCTTGACGCGGGTTGGCTACACCTTC.

This clonotype was recorded at least ten times. The chain uses TRBV7-8 and TRBJ2-2, with no clear D. Germline assignment: CDR1 SGHVS and CDR2 FQNEAQ. V was shortened by 0 bases and J by 5 bases, with 7 bases between the two germline ends. This CDR3 has 14 amino acids. This CDR3 reads CASSLALVTGELFF. DNA for the CDR3: TGTGCCAGCAGCTTAGCGCTGGTTACCGGGGAGCTGTTTTTT.

This clonotype came up many times. The chain uses TRBV7-2 and TRBJ1-1, with TRBD1 as a possible D gene (5 bases). The V and J ends lost 1 base and 5 bases respectively, with 11 bases between them. CDR3 length: 14 amino acids. Per germline, CDR1 SGHTA and CDR2 FQGNSA. This CDR3 is CASSLVGVGTEAFF. CDR3 sequence (DNA): TGTGCCAGCAGCTTAGTAGGGGTTGGAACTGAAGCTTTCTTT.

This clonotype was seen many times. The chain employs TRBV20-1 and TRBJ2-3, with D uncertain. CDR3 length equals 13 residues. Germline-derived CDR1 and CDR2 are DFQATT and SNEGSKA (reference sequence). The V end was cut by 3 bases, the J end by 8 bases, with 15 bases between. The CDR3 loop is CSASFAGLGTQYF. DNA for the CDR3: TGCAGTGCTAGCTTCGCAGGCCTGGGTACGCAGTATTTT.

There are a few counts of this clonotype. The chain has TRBV2 and TRBJ2-4; D gene unclear. Trimming took off 3 bases at V and 0 bases at J, with 9 bases between the two ends. CDR1 and CDR2 from the germline V gene are SNHLY and FYNNEI. The length of the CDR3 is 15 residues. This chain's CDR3 is CASSDRRRAKNIQYF. CDR3 in DNA: TGTGCCAGCAGTGACCGCCGGAGAGCCAAAAACATTCAGTACTTC.

The chain employs TRBV5-3 and TRBJ2-3; D gene unclear. TRBV5-3 is treated as an ORF (open reading frame) with a function not yet certain. The CDR3 sequence is 15 residues long. Trimming left V 7 bases short and J 0 bases short, with 15 bases between. Here the CDR3 reads CARASLGISTDTQYF. The CDR3 DNA sequence: TGTGCCAGAGCCTCGTTGGGCATTAGCACAGATACGCAGTATTTT.

This clonotype was seen a few times. The chain joins TRBV20-1 to TRBJ2-3; no definite D call. Per germline, CDR1 DFQATT and CDR2 SNEGSKA (reference sequence). Trimming left V 8 bases short and J 5 bases short, with 11 bases between. The CDR3 is 11 amino acids. CDR3 in amino acids: CSFDAKDTQYF. The CDR3 DNA reads as TGCAGTTTCGACGCCAAAGATACGCAGTATTTT.

This sequence joins TRBV5-1 and TRBJ1-1, with 7 bases identical to TRBD1. CDR1 and CDR2 from the germline V gene are SGHRS and YFSETQ. With V trimmed by 2 bases and J by 1 base, 5 bases remained unmatched. The CDR3 length is 15 residues. The DNA for the CDR3 is TGCGCCAGCAGCTTCACGGGACAGCCGAACACTGAAGCTTTCTTT. Its protein product is CASSFTGQPNTEAFF.

The sample holds a few counts of this clonotype. The chain is built from TRBV6-5 and TRBJ2-2; D remains ambiguous. The CDR3 length is 15 residues. Trimming left V 0 bases short and J 2 bases short, with 7 bases between. Germline assignment: CDR1 MNHEY and CDR2 SVGAGI. The CDR3 loop reads CASSYSTENTGELFF. The CDR3 coding sequence is TGTGCCAGCAGTTACTCCACAGAAAACACCGGGGAGCTGTTTTTT.

This clonotype occurred many times. The V and J genes are TRBV10-3 and TRBJ1-1, with D possibly matching TRBD1 (5 bases). Germline CDR1 reads ENHRY; CDR2 reads SYGVKD. The CDR3 totals 13 residues. Trimming left V 6 bases short and J 6 bases short, with 14 bases between. CDR3 protein: CAIRVDGGAEAFF. The CDR3 DNA reads TGTGCCATCAGGGTGGACGGGGGGGCTGAAGCTTTCTTT.

The chain carries TRBV2 and TRBJ1-1; perhaps TRBD1 as D (6 bases). Germline CDR1 and CDR2: SNHLY and FYNNEI. The CDR3 length is 16 residues. Between the trimmed V and J ends, which lost 3 bases and 4 bases, there was a span of 18 bases. CDR3 protein: CASSDPMGGAPTEAFF. The CDR3 DNA reads TGTGCCAGCAGTGATCCAATGGGGGGCGCCCCCACTGAAGCTTTCTTT. The entire variable domain, with the rest obtained from reference TRBV2 and TRBJ1-1, is as follows: EPEVTQTPSHQVTQMGQEVILRCVPISNHLYFYWYRQILGQKVEFLVSFYNNEISEKSEIFDDQFSVERPDGSNFTLKIRSTKLEDSAMYFCASSDPMGGAPTEAFFGQGTRLTVV.

This clonotype was detected ten times or more. This chain joins TRBV28 and TRBJ2-7; maybe TRBD2 (6 bases). The germline CDR1 and CDR2 sequences are MDHEN and SYDVKM. V dropped 5 bases and J dropped 5 bases, with 16 bases sitting between them. This CDR3 is built from 14 residues. CDR3 bases: TGTGCCAGCAGTGCTCCAGGGAGGACCCACGAGCAGTACGTC. Its translation is CASSAPGRTHEQYV.

The chain carries TRBV24-1 and TRBJ2-4; perhaps TRBD1 as D (6 bases). The CDR3 is 13 amino acids. V was trimmed by 3 bases and J by 13 bases, leaving 15 bases between them. The germline CDR1 and CDR2 sequences are KGHDR and SFDVKD. The CDR3 DNA reads as TGTGCCACCAGTGATCTCCGAGGGACAAAACAGTACTTC. It codes for CATSDLRGTKQYF.

This clonotype has at least ten counts. The rearrangement links TRBV7-8 to TRBJ2-2; the D gene is possibly TRBD1 (5 bases). This CDR3 is 12 amino acids long. V shed 3 bases and J shed 8 bases, with 7 bases lying between them. The germline CDR1 and CDR2 sequences are SGHVS and FQNEAQ. Here the CDR3 reads CASSFRAGELFF. Here the CDR3 DNA reads TGTGCCAGCAGCTTCAGGGCGGGGGAGCTGTTTTTT.

This clonotype was seen only a few times. The chain is built from TRBV7-2 and TRBJ1-1; D is uncertain. V lost 0 bases and J lost 5, with 13 bases in between. The CDR3 consists of 15 residues. The germline CDR1 and CDR2 sequences are SGHTA and FQGNSA. The CDR3 sequence is CASSLATAGRTEAFF. The CDR3 DNA reads TGTGCCAGCAGCTTAGCCACAGCCGGCCGGACTGAAGCTTTCTTT.